Below, one T cell receptor beta chain is given with its context. Its binding antigen is unknown. Nothing much larger sits one base from this clone, and base qualities are not available. The data were taken from a study of shared clonotypes between healthy human individuals (dated by TCRdb to about 2020). About the investigation overall: A few men and a couple of women, aged 18 to 49 years, made up the cohort. To estimate repertoire size and how much clonotype sharing occurs between individuals, the study deeply sequenced the blood TCR repertoires of roughly 5 healthy adults. Different laboratories and diverse techniques were used to prepare libraries and sequence TCR repertoires, to increase sequencing depth and limit assay-specific biases. For each donor, CD4 naive and CD4 memory were each given three plates, CD8 naive was given two plates, and CD8 memory was given one plate. Leukapheresis yielded between about 0.85 and 10 billion PBMCs per donor. Points the paper makes about the study in general: Sampling was restricted to blood, and TCR repertoires in tissue are likely to differ from TCR repertoires in blood. Estimated clonotype richness was generally larger for naive than for memory subsets. Incomplete sequencing was indicated by rarefaction of sorted-subset datasets, despite the large sequencing depth. Based on pairwise subsampling, the degree of clonotype sharing among donors was expected to be affected by sequencing depth. When several donors were compared, the shared fraction of clonotypes was approximately 5% for naive CD4, over 3% for naive CD8, 2.3% for memory CD4, and less than 0.45% for memory CD8. The small number of donors limited the genetic and exposure-history diversity represented. Clonotypes shared by all four sorted-subset donors showed higher generation probabilities than non-shared clonotypes.

Using the deep immunoSEQ assay, TCR CDR3 regions were amplified from genomic DNA by multiplex PCR. Genomic DNA extracted from each cell subset was distributed evenly over all wells of several immunoSEQ 96-well plates, and each plate served as one replicate. For sorted subsets, around 200 ng genomic DNA, equal to 25,000 to 35,000 T cell genomes, was loaded into each replicate PCR. The purified libraries were quantified using a Qubit 3.0 fluorometer, sized with a Bioanalyzer 2100, and then quantified again using the KAPA Library Quantification kit. Every immunoSEQ 96-well plate was sequenced on a dedicated single-read 150-cycle Illumina NextSeq 550 flow cell. In the source study's methods: Because the immunoSEQ output included only junctional sequences and no quality scores, the filtering could not be the same as the filtering used for full-length reads. Sequences were annotated with PyIR, a Python wrapper for IgBLAST v1.9, and V/J genes and CDR3 were assigned using IMGT germline references. Reads were filtered out if the reads had weak V/J assignments (E-value above 1e-6), no CDR3, stop codons, out-of-frame junctions, or ambiguous translated residues. V3J clonotypes were defined as sequences sharing an identical inferred V gene, J gene, and CDR3 amino acid sequence. To compute the percentage overlap between repertoires, the number of shared unique clonotypes was divided by the size of the smaller repertoire. RTK rarefaction, the Chao1 estimator, and Recon v2.1 estimates of unobserved clonotypes were used to assess repertoire richness. Generation probabilities were computed with OLGA for all TCRbeta clonotypes obtained by the gDNA method from a few donors. As stored in TCRdb, this immuneACCESS dataset retains in-frame rearrangements with V and J assigned. A fraction of the clones does not appear; measured against another copy, unresolved V genes explain less than half of the discrepancy, and the remainder lacks a known reason. V and J calls and clone size are given by that table; D and trimming were obtained from the DNA. The sample includes about 2,200,000 clones, with about 93% observed a single time. The ten largest account for around 1.7% of the sample.

For the CD8 naive samples, CD45RO-negative cells were positively selected for CCR7, yielding a CD45RA+CCR7+ population from which TemRA cells were excluded. Donors were healthy HIV-negative adults with no recently reported acute infections or vaccinations. Every donor was a Caucasian adult residing in Nashville, Tennessee, USA. Blood was obtained by leukapheresis, after which PBMCs were separated by Ficoll-Histopaque density gradient centrifugation and cryopreserved in liquid nitrogen vapor phase. Analytical flow cytometry was used to check the purity and quantity of every magnetically sorted T cell population. Genomic DNA was isolated from each sorted fraction and quantified by UV absorbance on a Nanodrop 2000c. V is reduced by 4 bases and J by 5 bases, leaving a spacing of 23 bases between them. From cysteine to phenylalanine, the CDR3 is 17 amino acids long. Only the CDR3 region is kept as DNA, spanning 51 bases read in frame from base 1. Sequences SGHNT (CDR1) and YYREEE (CDR2) are obtained from the germline V gene (reference sequence).

Sequencing input: naive CD8+ T cells from PBMCs. The intended sense of this specimen's cell subset or site label: CD45RA+CCR7+. Here the chain combines TRBV5-4 and TRBJ2-3; the D region may be TRBD1 or TRBD2, each matching 6 bases equally. The TCR originated in a man aged 18 to 30 in good health. Some clones in this sample may be carry-over from other donors' samples. The CDR3 region reads CASSGVSGAFLIDTQYF. The sequence in DNA is TGTGCCAGCAGCGGAGTTTCGGGGGCGTTCTTAATAGATACGCAGTATTTT.